This record covers a single T cell receptor beta chain. The antigen is unknown. The data originate from a study of blood T cells in healthy people across ages. Next came a second PCR, run for about 7 to 12 cycles, which used a sample-barcoded 5' primer along with a J-beta primer mix. With 12 random nucleotides, a template-switch adaptor tagged each individual cDNA molecule. TCRdb re-analysed the 5' RACE reads in MiXCR, keeping a single row per CDR3 protein. The sample records roughly 1,800,000 distinct CDR3 sequences, roughly 50% being singletons. General study findings and limits: Researchers judged that diversity estimates from one million T cells fell short of true values. Researchers said unsorted PBMCs prevented a conclusive naive versus antigen-experienced comparison.

Sequenced sample: blood. The receptor was derived from a woman between 40 and 55 years old in good health.

The chain's CDR3 is CASSNPVEQYF. For the CDR3, the DNA is TGTGCCAGCAGTAATCCGGTTGAGCAGTACTTC. J is TRBJ2-5 and V is TRBV28; D is unclear. The CDR3 has 11 residues. V shed 5 bases and J shed 11 bases, with 12 bases lying between them. Per the germline V gene, CDR1 is MDHEN and CDR2 is SYDVKM. The complete variable domain, with remaining parts taken from reference TRBV28 and TRBJ2-5, reads DVKVTQSSRYLVKRTGEKVFLECVQDMDHENMFWYRQDPGLGLRLIYFSYDVKMKEKGDIPEGYSVSREKKERFSLILESASTNQTSMYLCASSNPVEQYFGPGTRLLVL.